This record concerns one TCR beta chain sequence. This clone has just one count. There is no known antigen for this receptor. No much larger clonotype is one base removed from it; base qualities were not supplied. This entry belongs to a study of shared T cell receptors in the human thymus (dated by TCRdb to the early 2020s). Background for the entire study: The study examined how self-reactive, shared T-cell receptor alpha chains are generated in the human thymus.

The library was prepared using the immunoSEQ multiplex PCR assay. This is the immuneACCESS table as TCRdb keeps it, with only in-frame sequences that have V and J called. A part of the clones is gone; compared with another copy, unresolved V genes explain less than half, and the rest is unexplained. This sample is represented by 630,000 or so clones; more than 75% of them were singletons. The top ten hold roughly 0.0094% of the sample. The data were also submitted as part of a second study, on human thymus T cells. The second study reports: Donors were immunologically healthy infants undergoing open corrective cardiac surgery for congenital heart defects in Finland. Thymus tissue was obtained as surgical resects removed during corrective cardiac surgery. V and J gene segment usage appeared biased in both thymic and peripheral blood repertoires. According to the related research, thymic TCR repertoires were highly overlapping among unrelated individuals. The study described the TCR alpha and beta repertoires in under ten infant thymus samples and a handful of matching peripheral blood samples. Donor ages ranging from roughly 6 to 250 days were recorded, and six or seven male and a couple of female infants were included in the cohort. Thymocytes were released mechanically from tissue and stored at -70 °C as pellets of 10-30 million cells. A QIAsymphony instrument was used to extract genomic DNA from the frozen cell pellets. TCRB and TCRAD loci were amplified from a standardized quantity of quality-controlled genomic DNA using the immunoSEQ multiplex PCR assay. Amplicons spanned the V(D)J region at a length sufficient to cover the CDR3 and identify V and J genes. Through the commercial immunoSEQ service, the amplicons were sequenced on an Illumina platform. Primer bias and sequencing errors were corrected as previously described, and TCRAD and TCRB definitions were based on the IMGT database. Repertoires were analysed with immunoSEQ Analyzer 3.0 and VDJTools, covering basic statistics, V/J segment usage, diversity estimates, rarefaction and pairwise overlap. Diversity was estimated using the Chao1, ChaoE, Efron-Thisted, Shannon and inverse Simpson indices, and was also estimated on datasets down-sampled to the size of the smallest sample. Repertoire overlap was assessed by strict matching of CDR3 nucleotide sequence, V gene and J gene, and clustering was done by Jaccard-based multidimensional scaling. Thymus samples yielded on average approximately 800,000 unique TCRB clonotypes, compared with around 79,000 from blood samples.

The TCR originated in a boy under three years old with a congenital heart defect. Donor details come from another sample of the same person, matched by shared clones. The sample consisted of thymocytes.

The CDR3 amino acid sequence is: CASSSETAYEQYF. The DNA is TGTGCCAGCAGCTCGGAGACAGCCTACGAGCAGTACTTC. The chain links TRBV11-2 with TRBJ2-7; TRBD1 is a weak D gene call, 5 bases matching. Trimming removed 4 bases from V and 2 bases from J, leaving 9 bases between the germline ends. Inclusive of the bounding cysteine and phenylalanine, the CDR3 is 13 residues long. The only DNA kept is the CDR3, 39 bases in frame from the first base. CDR1 and CDR2 are drawn from the germline V gene: SGHAT, FQNNGV.